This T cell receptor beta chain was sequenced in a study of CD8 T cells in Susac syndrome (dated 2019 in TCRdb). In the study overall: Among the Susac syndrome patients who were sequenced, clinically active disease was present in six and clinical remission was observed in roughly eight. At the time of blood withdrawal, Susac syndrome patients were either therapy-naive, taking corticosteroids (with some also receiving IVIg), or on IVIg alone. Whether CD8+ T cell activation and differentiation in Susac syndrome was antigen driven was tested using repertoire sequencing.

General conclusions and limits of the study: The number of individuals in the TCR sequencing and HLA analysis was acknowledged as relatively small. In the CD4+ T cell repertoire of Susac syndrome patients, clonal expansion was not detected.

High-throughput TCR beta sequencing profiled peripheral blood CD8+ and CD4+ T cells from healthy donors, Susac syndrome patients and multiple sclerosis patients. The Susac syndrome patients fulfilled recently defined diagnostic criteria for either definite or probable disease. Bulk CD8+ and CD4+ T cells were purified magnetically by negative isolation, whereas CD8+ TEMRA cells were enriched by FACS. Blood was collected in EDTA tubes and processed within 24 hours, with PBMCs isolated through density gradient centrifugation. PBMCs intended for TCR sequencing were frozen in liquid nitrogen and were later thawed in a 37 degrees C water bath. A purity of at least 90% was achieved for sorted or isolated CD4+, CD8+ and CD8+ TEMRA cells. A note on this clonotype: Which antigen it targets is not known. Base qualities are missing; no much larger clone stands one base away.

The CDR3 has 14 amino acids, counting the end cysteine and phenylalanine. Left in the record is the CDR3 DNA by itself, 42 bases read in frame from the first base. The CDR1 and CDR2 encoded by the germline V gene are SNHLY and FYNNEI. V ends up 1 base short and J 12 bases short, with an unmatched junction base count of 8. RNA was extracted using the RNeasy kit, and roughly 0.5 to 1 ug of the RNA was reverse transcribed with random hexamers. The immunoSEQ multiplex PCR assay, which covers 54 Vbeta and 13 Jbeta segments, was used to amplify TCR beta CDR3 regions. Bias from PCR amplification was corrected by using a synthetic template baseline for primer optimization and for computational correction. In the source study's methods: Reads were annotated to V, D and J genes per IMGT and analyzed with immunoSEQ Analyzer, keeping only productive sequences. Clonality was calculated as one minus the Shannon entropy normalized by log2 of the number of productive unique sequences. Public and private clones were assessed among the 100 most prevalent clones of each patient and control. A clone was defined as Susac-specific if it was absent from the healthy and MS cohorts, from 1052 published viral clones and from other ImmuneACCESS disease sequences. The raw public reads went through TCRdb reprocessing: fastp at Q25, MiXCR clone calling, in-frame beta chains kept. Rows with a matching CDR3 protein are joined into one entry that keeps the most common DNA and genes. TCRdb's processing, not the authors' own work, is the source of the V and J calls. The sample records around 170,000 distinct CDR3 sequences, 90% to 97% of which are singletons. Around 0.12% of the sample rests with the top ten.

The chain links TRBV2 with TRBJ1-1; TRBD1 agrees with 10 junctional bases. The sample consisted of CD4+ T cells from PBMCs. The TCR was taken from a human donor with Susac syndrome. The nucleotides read TGTGCCAGCAGTGAAGTTAAGACAGGGGGCGCGACTTTCTTT. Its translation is CASSEVKTGGATFF.